This record covers a single T cell receptor (beta chain). The sample belongs to a study of CD8 T cells in Susac syndrome. The length of the CDR3 is 13 residues. The V end lost 3 bases, the J end lost 8 bases, and 11 bases lay between the germline ends. Germline CDR1 and CDR2: MNHEY and SVGAGI. Random hexamers served to reverse transcribe roughly 0.45 to 1 ug RNA. immunoSEQ multiplex PCR amplified TCR beta CDR3 across 54 Vbeta, 13 Jbeta. TCRdb used MiXCR to reprocess the immunoSEQ multiplex PCR reads, holding one entry per CDR3 protein. The table shows some 120,000 distinct CDR3 sequences, with 90% to 95% occurring only once.

The sequence was obtained from a human donor with multiple sclerosis. This chain joins TRBV6-5 and TRBJ2-4, with a possible D match to TRBD2 (5 bases). The source material was CD4+ T cells from PBMCs. CDR3 region: CASSYTAGDIQYF. The CDR3 bases are TGTGCCAGCAGTTATACTGCGGGTGACATTCAGTACTTC.